These 25 T cell receptor beta chains were all obtained from the same sample, sequenced in a study of blood T cells in healthy people across ages (dated by TCRdb to the mid-2010s). Library creation used 5' RACE. Sequenced using an Illumina HiSeq 2500. A second PCR of roughly 6 to 11 cycles was performed with a sample-barcoded 5' primer and a J-beta primer mix. TCRdb ran its own pipeline on the public reads, namely fastp trimming at Q25 and MiXCR clone calling, and kept in-frame beta chains. Each CDR3 protein gets just one entry, which takes the most common genes and DNA from the rows behind it. The sample yields some 900,000 distinct CDR3 sequences; around 48% were counted once. Of the sample, over 10% is held by the ten largest clones. The sample taken for sequencing was blood. Receptor source: a man aged 30 to 45 in good health.

The rearrangement links TRBV20-1 to TRBJ2-3, with a tentative D call TRBD2 (5 bases). The CDR3 runs 15 residues. Germline CDR1 is DFQATT and CDR2 is SNEGSKA (reference sequence). The ends were cut back, 0 bases at V and 1 base at J, with 11 bases in the middle. The CDR3 DNA is TGCAGTGCTAGAGATCTGGAGGAGGGCACAGATACGCAGTATTTT. It yields the protein CSARDLEEGTDTQYF.

The chain employs TRBV7-3 and TRBJ2-3; tentatively, D is TRBD1 (7 bases). The CDR3 has 13 residues. V lost 9 bases to trimming and J lost 3 bases, with 13 bases between them. The germline V gene encodes CDR1 SGHTA and CDR2 FQGTGA. The CDR3 loop is CASGGGKTDTQYF. DNA of the CDR3: TGTGCCAGTGGAGGGGGCAAGACAGATACGCAGTATTTT.

The rearrangement joins TRBV7-9 to TRBJ1-6; 7 bases match TRBD1. The V gene end was trimmed by 4 bases and the J gene end by 7 bases; junction bases not matched to a gene: 4. Germline values: CDR1 SEHNR, CDR2 FQNEAQ (reference sequence). The CDR3 is made up of 14 amino acids. The CDR3 DNA reads as TGTGCCAGCAGCTCGGGACAGTCGAATTCACCCCTCCACTTT. The encoded protein is CASSSGQSNSPLHF.

DNA for the CDR3: TGTGCCAGCAGCTTAGTCGCGGCGCCTAGTCACTACGAGCAGTACTTC. It encodes CASSLVAAPSHYEQYF. V gene TRBV7-6 combines with J gene TRBJ2-7; D call uncertain. This CDR3 is 16 amino acids long. V dropped 1 base and J dropped 3 bases, with 16 bases sitting between them. The germline V gene encodes CDR1 SGHVS and CDR2 FNYEAQ.

The chain employs TRBV28 and TRBJ1-6; a weak D match, TRBD1 (6 bases). Germline values: CDR1 MDHEN, CDR2 SYDVKM. The CDR3 has 12 residues. Trimming stripped 6 bases from V and 9 bases from J, with 9 bases between. As DNA, the CDR3 is TGTGCCAGCAGGAGACAGGCTTCACCCCTCCACTTT. Translating it yields CASRRQASPLHF.

The chain joins TRBV6-5 to TRBJ2-3; 14 nucleotides agree with TRBD2. Germline trimming cut 6 bases from V and 7 bases from J; bases unmatched to any gene: 6. This CDR3 has 15 amino acids. CDR1 and CDR2 from the germline V gene are MNHEY and SVGAGI. DNA for the CDR3: TGTGCCAGCAGCCGAGGACTAGCGGGGGGAAATACGCAGTATTTT. Protein sequence: CASSRGLAGGNTQYF.

V usage is TRBV20-1 and J usage is TRBJ2-1, with TRBD2 identical over 8 bases. Germline V CDR1 and CDR2: DFQATT, SNEGSKA (reference sequence). The ends lost 7 bases at V and 0 bases at J; junction bases unmatched: 8. The CDR3 spans 15 residues. CDR3 sequence reads: CSGGGGHFSYNEQFF. DNA for the CDR3: TGCAGTGGTGGCGGGGGGCATTTCTCCTACAATGAGCAGTTCTTC.

V usage is TRBV25-1 and J usage is TRBJ1-1, with 9 bases lining up with TRBD1. The germline V gene has CDR1 MGHDK and CDR2 SYGVNS. This CDR3 has 19 amino acids. V lost 1 base to trimming and J lost 6 bases; unmatched junction nucleotides: 18. CDR3: CASSELGLIRDRVVPEAFF. As DNA, the CDR3 is TGTGCCAGCAGTGAATTGGGCCTGATCCGGGACAGGGTAGTCCCTGAAGCTTTCTTT.

The chain recombines TRBV29-1 with TRBJ2-3, with 12 bases matching TRBD2. CDR3 length equals 17 residues. The junction had 8 bases not matched to a gene; V was cut back by 0 bases and J by 4 bases. Germline CDR1 reads SQVTM; CDR2 reads ANQGSEA. The CDR3 bases are TGCAGCGTTGAAGAACTCGGACTAGCGGGACCGTCAGATACGCAGTATTTT. As protein: CSVEELGLAGPSDTQYF.

The chain has TRBV27 and TRBJ2-1, with TRBD1 matching 9 bases. The CDR3 has 15 residues. V lost 2 bases to trimming and J lost 8 bases; unmatched junction nucleotides: 7. In germline, CDR1 is MNHEY, CDR2 SMNVEV (reference sequence). This CDR3 is CASSLIRQGGDEQFF. CDR3 DNA sequence: TGTGCCAGCAGTTTAATTCGACAGGGGGGGGATGAGCAGTTCTTC.

The V gene is TRBV6-2 or TRBV6-3, the J gene TRBJ2-7, with D maybe TRBD1 (6 bases). Germline V gene data show CDR1 as MNHEY and CDR2 as SVGEGT. V lost 5 bases, J lost 2 bases, and 16 bases lay in between. The CDR3 totals 15 residues. The DNA for the CDR3 is TGTGCCAGCAGTGGCAAATTCCAGGGGCCCTACGAGCAGTACTTC. This encodes CASSGKFQGPYEQYF.

This clonotype appeared a few times. The chain employs TRBV5-1 and TRBJ1-1; tentative D call: TRBD1 (6 bases). There are 17 residues in the CDR3. Germline V gene sequence: CDR1 SGHRS, CDR2 YFSETQ. The V and J ends lost 1 base and 1 base respectively, with 17 bases between them. The CDR3: CASSLSGRGHSNTEAFF. In DNA form, the CDR3 reads TGCGCCAGCAGCTTGTCGGGCAGGGGCCATTCGAACACTGAAGCTTTCTTT.

With respect to this clonotype: One junction end does not reproduce the germline sequence, and a read error may be involved. The CDR3 loop is CASSSIGGTTYEQYF. The CDR3 DNA follows: TGTGCCAGTAGCTCAATCGGCGGAACCACCTACGAGCAGTACTTC. The chain recombines TRBV7-2 with TRBJ2-7, with D uncertain. The CDR3 length is 15 residues. CDR1 is SGHTA, CDR2 FQGNSA, per germline. The whole variable domain, filled in from reference TRBV7-2 and TRBJ2-7, reads GAGVSQSPSNKVTEKGKDVELRCDPISGHTALYWYRQSLGQGLEFLIYFQGNSAPDKSGLPSDRFSAERTGGSVSTLTIQRTQQEDSAVYLCASSSIGGTTYEQYFGPGTRLTVT.

There are a few counts of this clonotype. The V and J genes are TRBV6-2 or TRBV6-3 and TRBJ1-2; a weak D match, TRBD1 (5 bases). V was shortened by 0 bases and J by 3 bases, with 11 bases between the two germline ends. Germline assignment: CDR1 MNHEY and CDR2 SVGEGT. This CDR3 has 15 amino acids. CDR3 residues: CASSYSPGPYYGYTF. CDR3 coding DNA: TGTGCCAGCAGTTACTCGCCGGGGCCCTACTATGGCTACACCTTC.

This clonotype was recorded a few times. V is TRBV6-1 and J is TRBJ2-7, with a tentative D call TRBD1 (6 bases). The CDR3 contains 16 residues. Trimming pared 0 bases from V and 0 bases from J, leaving 12 bases between. The germline V gene has CDR1 MNHNS and CDR2 SASEGT. The CDR3 here is CASSEATGLISYEQYF. CDR3 nucleotides: TGTGCCAGCAGTGAAGCCACAGGGCTTATCTCCTACGAGCAGTACTTC.

The rearrangement joins TRBV20-1 to TRBJ1-1, with D maybe TRBD1 (6 bases). CDR3 length: 14 amino acids. Trimming removed 3 bases from V and 0 bases from J, with 11 bases in between. The germline gives CDR1 DFQATT, CDR2 SNEGSKA (reference sequence). CDR3 sequence reads: CSASRGHLNTEAFF. The CDR3 DNA sequence: TGCAGTGCTAGTAGGGGACACTTGAACACTGAAGCTTTCTTT.

In its sample, this clonotype was seen a few times. The chain carries TRBV2 and TRBJ2-6; no definite D call. Germline V CDR1 and CDR2: SNHLY, FYNNEI. Trimming shortened V by 2 bases and J by 2 bases, and 10 bases separated the two germline ends. The CDR3 totals 16 residues. CDR3 in DNA: TGTGCCAGCAGTGAATCTTGGCAGCCTGGGGCCAACGTCCTGACTTTC. Translating gives CASSESWQPGANVLTF.

V is TRBV20-1 and J is TRBJ2-7, with a weak D call TRBD1 (6 bases). Germline loops: CDR1 DFQATT, CDR2 SNEGSKA (reference sequence). The CDR3 loop spans 11 amino acids. The CDR3 loop is CRAGQGNEQYF. CDR3 nucleotides: TGCAGGGCCGGGCAGGGGAACGAGCAGTACTTC.

This clonotype has only a few counts. The chain employs TRBV20-1 and TRBJ2-5; 10 bases agree with TRBD2. The CDR3 length is 16 residues. Trimming cost V 0 bases and J 5 bases; bases outside gene matches: 9. CDR1 is DFQATT, CDR2 SNEGSKA, per germline (reference sequence). The CDR3 protein is CSARDDKLAGRETQYF. CDR3 bases: TGCAGTGCTAGAGATGATAAACTAGCGGGGAGGGAGACCCAGTACTTC.

This chain links TRBV9 with TRBJ2-1, with D perhaps matching TRBD2 (8 bases). CDR1 SGDLS and CDR2 YYNGEE come from the germline V gene. V lost 4 bases and J lost 0, with 23 bases in between. The CDR3 is 19 amino acids. DNA of the CDR3: TGTGCCAGCAGCCGGCCCTCCGGGAGGGACAGAAGCTCCTACAATGAGCAGTTCTTC. It is translated as CASSRPSGRDRSSYNEQFF.

This chain uses TRBV29-1 with TRBJ1-1, with D unresolved. Germline CDR1 SQVTM, CDR2 ANQGSEA. The V end was cut by 6 bases, the J end by 0 bases, with 8 bases between. This CDR3 region has 12 residues. In DNA form, the CDR3 reads TGCAGCGTACGGGTCGTGAACACTGAAGCTTTCTTT. It encodes CSVRVVNTEAFF.

The chain carries TRBV7-2 and TRBJ1-5; D ambiguous. This CDR3 region has 16 residues. Trimming took 3 bases from V and 5 from J, leaving 17 bases between them. The V gene's germline CDR1 is SGHTA and CDR2 FQGNSA. CDR3 bases: TGTGCCAGCAGCTTTAAGGGCAGTAGGATGGATCAGCCCCAGCATTTT. Protein: CASSFKGSRMDQPQHF.

This clonotype was seen a few times. This rearrangement joins TRBV6-2 or TRBV6-3 to TRBJ2-7; 8 positions agree with TRBD1. The V gene's germline CDR1 is MNHEY and CDR2 SVGEGT. V lost 7 bases and J lost 4; bases outside the gene matches: 9. The CDR3 extends over 14 amino acids. The CDR3 nucleotides are TGTGCCAGCACCTCTTTCACAGGGGGTTACGAGCAGTACTTC. It yields the protein CASTSFTGGYEQYF.

This clonotype was seen ten or more times. The V gene is TRBV20-1, the J gene TRBJ1-2; D not resolved. With 5 bases removed from V and 3 bases from J, the gap between germline ends came to 13 bases. The CDR3 has 13 residues. CDR1 and CDR2 from the germline V gene are DFQATT and SNEGSKA (reference sequence). The CDR3 reads CSALSGADYGYTF. The CDR3 DNA reads as TGCAGTGCTCTCAGTGGTGCTGACTATGGCTACACCTTC.

This clonotype was counted once. This rearrangement joins TRBV13 to TRBJ2-1; TRBD2 aligns across 10 bases. Germline lookup yields CDR1 PRHDT and CDR2 FYEKMQ (reference sequence). The CDR3 covers 18 residues. The V segment lost 2 bases and the J segment 9 bases; nucleotides outside the gene matches: 16. CDR3 in DNA: TGTGCCAGCAGCTTATGGCTAGCGGGGGAGCTACTAGGCGGTGAGCAGTTCTTC. Translating it yields CASSLWLAGELLGGEQFF.